The TCR beta chain under discussion was sequenced for a study of cytomegalovirus exposure and HLA in healthy donors. PCR was performed using 60 Vbeta and 13 Jbeta primers. The assay was immunoSEQ multiplex PCR, and TCRdb's table has in-frame clones only and misses some. Of approximately 90,000 clones listed, less than 8% are singletons. The CDR3 is 17 residues long. With 5 bases removed from V and 5 bases from J, the gap between germline ends came to 24 bases. From germline, CDR1 is SEHNR and CDR2 FQNEAQ (reference sequence). For this clone: What it binds is unknown.

Findings and limits, study-wide: Later work associated 16,951 TCR beta sequences with HLA alleles at 0.05 false discovery rate.

The chain carries TRBV7-9 and TRBJ2-5; tentative D call: TRBD2 (8 bases). The source material was PBMCs. The sequence came from a man aged 45-65 years in good health and CMV-seronegative. In nucleotides, the CDR3 is TGTGCCAGCAGCGCGACCCCGGGAGGGGCCAGGGGGGAGACCCAGTACTTC. This gives the protein CASSATPGGARGETQYF.